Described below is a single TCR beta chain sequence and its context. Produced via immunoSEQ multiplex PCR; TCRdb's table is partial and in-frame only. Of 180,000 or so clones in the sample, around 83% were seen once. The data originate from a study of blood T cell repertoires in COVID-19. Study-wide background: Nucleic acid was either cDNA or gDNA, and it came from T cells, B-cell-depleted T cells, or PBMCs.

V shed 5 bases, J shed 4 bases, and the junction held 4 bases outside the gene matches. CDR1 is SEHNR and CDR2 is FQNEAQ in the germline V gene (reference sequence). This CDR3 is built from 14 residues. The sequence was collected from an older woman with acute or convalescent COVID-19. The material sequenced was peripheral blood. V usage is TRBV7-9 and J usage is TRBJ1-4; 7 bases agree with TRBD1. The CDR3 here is CASSVGQNNEKLFF. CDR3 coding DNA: TGTGCCAGCAGCGTGGGACAGAATAATGAAAAACTGTTTTTT.